This record covers a single TCR beta chain. What it binds is unknown. Germline CDR1 SGHVS, CDR2 FNYEAQ. This CDR3 spans 14 amino acids. The V end was cut by 5 bases, the J end by 4 bases, with 12 bases between. The data were taken from a study of shared clonotypes between healthy human individuals. General study findings and limits: How much donors shared clonotypes was expected to be affected by sequencing depth.

Using immunoSEQ multiplex PCR, the repertoire was profiled, and TCRdb retains in-frame clones only, with some absent. Of about 2.3 million clones listed, just under 95% are singletons. Investigators divided CD4+ cells into CD45RA+ naive and CD45RA-negative memory subsets. Sequencing was performed on naive CD4+ T cells from PBMCs. The subset was: CD45RA+ positively selected. This clonotype originated in a man aged 18 to 30 in good health. Some clones in this sample may be carry-over from other donors' samples. V and J are TRBV7-6 and TRBJ1-5; D is unclear. The CDR3 nucleotides are TGTGCCAGCAGCCCGACTGGACGGAATCAGCCCCAGCATTTT. Its translation is CASSPTGRNQPQHF.